The rows below give T cell receptor beta chains drawn from one sample of a study of cytomegalovirus exposure and HLA in healthy donors. The assay was immunoSEQ multiplex PCR, and TCRdb's table has in-frame clones only and misses some. This sample has about 190,000 clones, with about 80% found just once. Sequenced: PBMCs. The receptors come from a woman between 18 and 30 years old in good health and CMV-seropositive. The CDR3 runs from the conserved cysteine through the conserved F or W. The order of the fields is clone size, V gene, CDR3 length, D gene, J gene, CDR3 protein, CDR3 DNA. The D gene is left open where the match is weak. The size of a clone is reported for some rows only, either as once, few or many, or as a class for expanded clones.

-	TRBV27	14	TRBD2	TRBJ2-3	CASSFGGAPDTQYF	TGTGCCAGCAGTTTCGGGGGGGCCCCAGATACGCAGTATTTT
-	TRBV5-4	15	TRBD2	TRBJ2-1	CASSLVLAGTNEQFF	TGTGCCAGCAGCTTGGTGCTAGCGGGGACCAATGAGCAGTTCTTC
-	TRBV29-1	12	-	TRBJ1-2	CSVEDSGYGYTF	TGCAGCGTTGAAGATTCAGGGTATGGCTACACCTTC
-	TRBV11-2	17	TRBD1	TRBJ1-6	CASSLRGTGEIRSPLHF	TGTGCCAGCAGCTTAAGGGGGACAGGGGAAATTCGTTCACCCCTCCACTTT
few	TRBV6-1	13	-	TRBJ2-2	CASSEGPTGELFF	TGTGCCAGCAGTGAAGGGCCCACCGGGGAGCTGTTTTTT
-	TRBV7-2	15	-	TRBJ1-1	CASSFRNRQNTEAFF	TGTGCCAGCAGCTTTCGTAACAGGCAGAACACTGAAGCTTTCTTT
few	TRBV6-4	14	-	TRBJ2-3	CASSERGSTDTQYF	TGTGCCAGCAGTGAGCGGGGTAGCACAGATACGCAGTATTTT
-	TRBV9	14	TRBD2	TRBJ2-5	CASSVGTRQETQYF	TGTGCCAGCAGCGTAGGGACTAGACAAGAGACCCAGTACTTC
-	TRBV9	18	TRBD2	TRBJ2-2	CASSVLAGGNTNTGELFF	TGTGCCAGCAGCGTGCTAGCGGGGGGTAATACGAACACCGGGGAGCTGTTTTTT
-	TRBV5-1	14	-	TRBJ2-1	CASSPELAGDEQFF	TGCGCCAGCAGCCCCGAGTTGGCGGGCGATGAGCAGTTCTTC
-	TRBV18	17	-	TRBJ1-2	CASSPYILSGYDYGYTF	TGTGCCAGCTCACCCTACATACTTTCGGGGTACGACTATGGCTACACCTTC
-	TRBV6-1	14	-	TRBJ1-3	CASITDHSGNTIYF	TGTGCCAGCATCACAGACCACTCTGGAAACACCATATATTTT
once	TRBV27	13	-	TRBJ2-7	CASSLQFGYEQYF	TGTGCCAGCAGCCTACAGTTCGGCTACGAGCAGTACTTC
-	TRBV7-9	14	TRBD1	TRBJ1-2	CASTDGQGHYGYTF	TGTGCCAGCACCGATGGACAGGGACACTATGGCTACACCTTC
-	TRBV2	14	TRBD1	TRBJ1-4	CASREGQGGEKLFF	TGTGCCAGCAGAGAGGGACAGGGCGGGGAAAAACTGTTTTTT
-	TRBV11-2	12	-	TRBJ1-3	CASSSQGNTIYF	TGTGCCAGCAGCTCACAGGGAAACACCATATATTTT
-	TRBV5-1	13	-	TRBJ2-1	CASSLNSYNEQFF	TGCGCCAGCAGCTTAAACAGTTACAATGAGCAGTTCTTC
-	TRBV4-3	16	-	TRBJ2-3	CASSHPGRGYTDTQYF	TGCGCCAGCAGCCACCCCGGACGGGGGTACACAGATACGCAGTATTTT
-	TRBV10-3	15	-	TRBJ2-2	CAISVTAPVTGELFF	TGTGCCATCAGTGTGACAGCCCCAGTAACCGGGGAGCTGTTTTTT
-	TRBV19	14	-	TRBJ2-7	CASSLQQDYYEQYF	TGTGCCAGTAGTCTCCAACAGGACTACTACGAGCAGTACTTC
-	TRBV6-5	14	TRBD1	TRBJ2-7	CASSQGTGSYEQYF	TGTGCCAGCAGCCAGGGGACAGGATCCTACGAGCAGTACTTC
-	TRBV19	13	TRBD1	TRBJ1-1	CASSKTGGTEAFF	TGTGCCAGTAGTAAGACAGGGGGCACTGAAGCTTTCTTT
-	TRBV5-6	13	TRBD1	TRBJ1-1	CASSSGTVNEAFF	TGTGCCAGCAGCTCCGGGACAGTAAATGAAGCTTTCTTT